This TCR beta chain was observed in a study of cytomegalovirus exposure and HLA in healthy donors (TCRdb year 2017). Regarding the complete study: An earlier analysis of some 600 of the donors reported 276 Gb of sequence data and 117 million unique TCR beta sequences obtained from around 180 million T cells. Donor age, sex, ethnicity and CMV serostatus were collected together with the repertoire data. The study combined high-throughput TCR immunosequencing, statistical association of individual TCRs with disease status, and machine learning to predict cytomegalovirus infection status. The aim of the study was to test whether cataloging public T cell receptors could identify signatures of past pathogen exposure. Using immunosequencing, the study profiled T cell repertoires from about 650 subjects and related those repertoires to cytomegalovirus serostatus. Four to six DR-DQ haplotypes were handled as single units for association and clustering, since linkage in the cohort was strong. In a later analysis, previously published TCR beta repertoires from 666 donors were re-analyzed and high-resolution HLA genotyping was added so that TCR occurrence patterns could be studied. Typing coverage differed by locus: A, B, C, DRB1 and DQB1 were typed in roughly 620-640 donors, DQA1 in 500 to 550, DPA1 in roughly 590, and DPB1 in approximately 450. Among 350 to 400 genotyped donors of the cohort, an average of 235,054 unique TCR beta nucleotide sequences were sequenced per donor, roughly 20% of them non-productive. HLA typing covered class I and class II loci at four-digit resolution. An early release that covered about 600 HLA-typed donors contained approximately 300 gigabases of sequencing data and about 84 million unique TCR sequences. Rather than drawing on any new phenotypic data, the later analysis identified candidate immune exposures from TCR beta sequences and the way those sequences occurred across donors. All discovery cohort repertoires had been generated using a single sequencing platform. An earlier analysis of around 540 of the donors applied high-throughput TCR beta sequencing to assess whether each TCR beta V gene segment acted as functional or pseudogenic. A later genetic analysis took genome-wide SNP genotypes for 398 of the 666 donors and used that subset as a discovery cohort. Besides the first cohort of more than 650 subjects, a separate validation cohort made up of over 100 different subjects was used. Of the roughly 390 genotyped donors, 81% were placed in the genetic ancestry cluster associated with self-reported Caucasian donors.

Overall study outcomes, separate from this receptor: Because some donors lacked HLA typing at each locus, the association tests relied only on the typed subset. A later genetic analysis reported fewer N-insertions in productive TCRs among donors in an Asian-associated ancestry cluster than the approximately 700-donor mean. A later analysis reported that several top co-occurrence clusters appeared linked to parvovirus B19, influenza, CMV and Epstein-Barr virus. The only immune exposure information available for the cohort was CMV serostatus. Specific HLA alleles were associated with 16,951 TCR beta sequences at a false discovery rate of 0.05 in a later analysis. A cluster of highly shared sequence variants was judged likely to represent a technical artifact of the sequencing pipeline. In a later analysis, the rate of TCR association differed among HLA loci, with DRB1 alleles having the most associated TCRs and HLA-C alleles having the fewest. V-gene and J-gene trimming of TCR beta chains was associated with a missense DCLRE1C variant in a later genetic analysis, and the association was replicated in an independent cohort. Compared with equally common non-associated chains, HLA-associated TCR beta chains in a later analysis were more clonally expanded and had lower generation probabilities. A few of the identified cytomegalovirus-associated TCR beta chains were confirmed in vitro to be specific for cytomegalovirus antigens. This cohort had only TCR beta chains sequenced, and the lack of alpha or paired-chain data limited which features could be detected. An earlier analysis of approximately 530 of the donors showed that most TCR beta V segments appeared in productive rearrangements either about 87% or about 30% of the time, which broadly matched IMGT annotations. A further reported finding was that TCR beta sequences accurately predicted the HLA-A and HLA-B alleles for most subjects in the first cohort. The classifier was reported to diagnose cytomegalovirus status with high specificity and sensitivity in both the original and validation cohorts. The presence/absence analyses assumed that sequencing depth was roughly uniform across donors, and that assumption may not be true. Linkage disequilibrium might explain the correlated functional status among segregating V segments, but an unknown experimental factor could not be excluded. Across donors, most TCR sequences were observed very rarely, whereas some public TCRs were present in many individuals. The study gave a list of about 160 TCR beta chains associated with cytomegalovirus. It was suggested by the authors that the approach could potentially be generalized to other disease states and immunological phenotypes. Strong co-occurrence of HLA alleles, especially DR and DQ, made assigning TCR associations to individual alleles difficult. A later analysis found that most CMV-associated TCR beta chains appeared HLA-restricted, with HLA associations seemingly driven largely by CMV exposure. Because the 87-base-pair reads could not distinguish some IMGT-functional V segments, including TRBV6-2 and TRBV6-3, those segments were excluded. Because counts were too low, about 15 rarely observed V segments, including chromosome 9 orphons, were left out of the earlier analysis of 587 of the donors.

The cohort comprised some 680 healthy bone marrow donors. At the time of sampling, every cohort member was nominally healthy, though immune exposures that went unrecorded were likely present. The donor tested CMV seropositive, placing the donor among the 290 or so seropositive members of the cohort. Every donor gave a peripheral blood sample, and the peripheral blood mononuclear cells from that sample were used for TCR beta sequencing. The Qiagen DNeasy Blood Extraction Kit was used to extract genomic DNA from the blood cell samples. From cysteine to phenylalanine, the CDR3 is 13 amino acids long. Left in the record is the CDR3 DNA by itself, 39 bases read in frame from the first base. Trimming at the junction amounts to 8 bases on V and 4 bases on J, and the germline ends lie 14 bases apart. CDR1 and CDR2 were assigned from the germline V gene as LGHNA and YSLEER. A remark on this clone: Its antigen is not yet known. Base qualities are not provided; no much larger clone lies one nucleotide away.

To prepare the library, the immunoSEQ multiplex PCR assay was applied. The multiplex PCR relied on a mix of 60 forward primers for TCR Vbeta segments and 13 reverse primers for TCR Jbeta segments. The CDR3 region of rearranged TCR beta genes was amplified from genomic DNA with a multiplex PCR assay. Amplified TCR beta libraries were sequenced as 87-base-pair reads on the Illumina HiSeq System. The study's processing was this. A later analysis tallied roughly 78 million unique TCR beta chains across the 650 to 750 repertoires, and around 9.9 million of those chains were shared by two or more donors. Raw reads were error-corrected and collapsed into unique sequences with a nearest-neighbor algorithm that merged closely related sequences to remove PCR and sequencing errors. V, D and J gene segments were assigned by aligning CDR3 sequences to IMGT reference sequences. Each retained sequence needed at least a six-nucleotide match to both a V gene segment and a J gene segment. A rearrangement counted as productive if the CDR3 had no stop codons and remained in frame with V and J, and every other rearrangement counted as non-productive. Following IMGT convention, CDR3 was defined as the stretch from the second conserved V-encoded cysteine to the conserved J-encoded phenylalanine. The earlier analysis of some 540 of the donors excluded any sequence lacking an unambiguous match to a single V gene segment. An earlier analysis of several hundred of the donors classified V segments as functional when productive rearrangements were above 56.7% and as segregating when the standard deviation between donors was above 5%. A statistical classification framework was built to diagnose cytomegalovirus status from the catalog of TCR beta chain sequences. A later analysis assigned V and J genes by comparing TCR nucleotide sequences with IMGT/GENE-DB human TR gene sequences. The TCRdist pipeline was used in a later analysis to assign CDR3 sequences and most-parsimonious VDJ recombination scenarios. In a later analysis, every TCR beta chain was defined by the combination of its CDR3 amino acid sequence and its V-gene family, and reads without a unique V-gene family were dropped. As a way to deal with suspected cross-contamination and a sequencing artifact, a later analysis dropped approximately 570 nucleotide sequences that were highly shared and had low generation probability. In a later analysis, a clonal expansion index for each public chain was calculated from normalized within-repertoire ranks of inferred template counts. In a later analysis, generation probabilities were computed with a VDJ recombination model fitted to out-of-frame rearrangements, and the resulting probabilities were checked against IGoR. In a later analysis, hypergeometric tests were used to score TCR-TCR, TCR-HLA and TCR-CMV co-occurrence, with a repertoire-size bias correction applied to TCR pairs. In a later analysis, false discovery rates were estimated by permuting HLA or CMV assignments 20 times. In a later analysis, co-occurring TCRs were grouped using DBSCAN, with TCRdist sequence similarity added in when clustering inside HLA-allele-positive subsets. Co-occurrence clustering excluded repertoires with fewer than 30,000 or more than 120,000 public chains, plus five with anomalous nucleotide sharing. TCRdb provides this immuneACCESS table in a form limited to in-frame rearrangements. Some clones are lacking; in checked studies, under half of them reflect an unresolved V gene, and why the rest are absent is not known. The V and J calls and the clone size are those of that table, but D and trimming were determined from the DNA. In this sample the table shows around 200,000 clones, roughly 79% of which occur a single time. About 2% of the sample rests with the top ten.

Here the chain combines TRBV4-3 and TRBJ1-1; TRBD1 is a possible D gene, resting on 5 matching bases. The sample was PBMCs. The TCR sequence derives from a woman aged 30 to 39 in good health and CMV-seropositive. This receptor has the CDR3 CASGKGLSTEAFF. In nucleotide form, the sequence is TGCGCCAGCGGCAAGGGACTGAGCACTGAAGCTTTCTTT.